This T cell receptor beta chain was identified during a study of CD8+ T cells in alopecia areata (dated 2018 in TCRdb). With respect to the entire study: Treated patients were enrolled in an open-label pilot trial of oral tofacitinib, 5 to 10 mg twice daily, for moderate-to-severe alopecia areata. Patients stayed on tofacitinib for 6 to 18 months and then had 6 months of follow-up off drug so that delayed response and recurrence could be assessed. The SALT score, which quantifies the percentage of affected scalp surface area, was used to measure disease severity in treated patients. In both human patients and the C3H/HeJ mouse model, the study applied high-throughput TCRbeta sequencing to look at T cell clonal expansion in alopecia areata. In humans, TCRbeta sequencing was performed on scalp tissue and on sorted CD4+ and CD8+ peripheral blood T cells from healthy controls and from patients with patchy or totalis/universalis alopecia areata. Biopsies were taken from tofacitinib-treated patients at baseline and at 4 and 24 weeks of treatment, and a later scalp biopsy was taken in several of the tofacitinib-treated patients. Scalp clonality was compared among normal scalp (n=4), patchy alopecia areata scalp (n=8), and alopecia totalis/universalis scalp (n=8). RNA came from the PAXgene miRNA kit for fixed scalp, the miRNeasy kit for PBMCs, and the RNeasy kit for mouse skin. TCRbeta CDR3 regions were amplified by immunoSEQ multiplex PCR with 35 Vbeta forward and 13 Jbeta reverse primers.

In regard to this clone: Its antigen target is currently unknown. No much larger clone is present one base from it, and per-base qualities are unavailable.

Looking up the germline V gene yields CDR1 MGHRA and CDR2 YSYEKL. Inclusive of the bounding cysteine and phenylalanine, the CDR3 is 16 residues long. Just CDR3 DNA is preserved here, 48 bases in frame from base 1. V was cut back by 4 bases and J by 4 bases, leaving a gap of 19 bases between them. Results and caveats for the whole study, not just this receptor: Because the treated cohort was small and had only one nonresponder, larger studies are needed to examine links between baseline CD8+ expansion and response. During tofacitinib treatment, many expanded lesional clones remained in scalp and blood, and this persistence may partly explain relapse after treatment is stopped. Compared with mice, TCR sequences shared between patients were less clear, possibly partly because of HLA diversity across the patient population. Compared with normal scalp, lesional scalp, particularly in alopecia totalis/universalis, had higher clonality and more expanded CD8+ clones, which suggests antigenic drive. Tofacitinib significantly decreased scalp clonality and the number of expanded CD8+ clones among the top 100 scalp clones. Unlike mouse skin, where gammadelta T cells dominate, normal human skin contains resident alphabeta T cells that get sequenced too, which complicates analysis of the scalp TCR repertoire.

The intended sense of this specimen's time point label: 4 weeks on oral tofacitinib. What this sample's treatment or condition label stands for: oral pan-JAK inhibitor, 5-10 mg twice daily. Lesional scalp punch biopsies and peripheral blood were collected from alopecia areata patients. After PBMCs were isolated by density centrifugation and stained for CD3, CD4 and CD8, a FACSAria was used to sort CD4+ and CD8+ T cells. Library prep was done by the immunoSEQ multiplex PCR assay. RNA was extracted from all samples and reverse transcribed into cDNA as template for TCR sequencing. SuperScript III was used to make first-strand cDNA, primed with a 2:1 mix of oligo-dT and random hexamers. A synthetic immune receptor repertoire was used to measure amplification bias, and any remaining bias was corrected computationally. The original pipeline was this. Raw reads were preprocessed to remove errors, and CDR3 was defined according to IMGT conventions as the region from the conserved cysteine to phenylalanine. To get clonality, Shannon entropy was normalized by log2 of the number of productive unique TCRs and the result was subtracted from 1. CD4 or CD8 identity of scalp clones was inferred by cross-referencing scalp TCRbeta sequences with sorted blood CD4 and CD8 repertoires. Drawn from immuneACCESS, this table holds only the in-frame rearrangements with V and J called that TCRdb kept. Clones are partly lost; checked studies trace under half to an unresolved V gene and leave the rest unexplained. The V and J calls and clone size come from that table; D and trimming were worked out from the DNA. Counted in this sample were a few hundred thousand clones; approximately 57% of them appeared once. The leading ten clones occupy around 1.6% of the sample.

The input for sequencing was CD4+ T cells sorted from blood, taken at week 4, from a patient treated with tofacitinib. The sequence derives from a human donor with alopecia areata. The rearranged segments are TRBV4-1 and TRBJ1-2, with the D gene uncertain. The bases are TGCGCCAGCAGCCCAGCTCCCCCCGGAACCTCCTATGGCTACACCTTC. Translated, this gives CASSPAPPGTSYGYTF.